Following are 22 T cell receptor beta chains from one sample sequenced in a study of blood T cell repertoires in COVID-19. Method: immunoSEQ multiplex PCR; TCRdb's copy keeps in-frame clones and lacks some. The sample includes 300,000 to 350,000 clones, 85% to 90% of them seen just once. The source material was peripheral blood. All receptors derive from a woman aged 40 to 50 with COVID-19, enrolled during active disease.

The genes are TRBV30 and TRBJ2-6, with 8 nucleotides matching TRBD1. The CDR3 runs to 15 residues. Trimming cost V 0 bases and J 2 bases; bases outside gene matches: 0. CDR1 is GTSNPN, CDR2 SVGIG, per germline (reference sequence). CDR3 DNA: TGTGCCTGGAGTGTGACAGGGGCTGGGGCCAACGTCCTGACTTTC. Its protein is CAWSVTGAGANVLTF.

CDR3 DNA sequence: TGCGCCAGCAGCCAAGGCGGGTTTGGGGCAACTAATGAAAAACTGTTTTTT. It is translated as CASSQGGFGATNEKLFF. This chain links TRBV4-3 with TRBJ1-4; D is unresolved. This CDR3 has 17 amino acids. CDR1 LGHNA and CDR2 YSLEER come from the germline V gene. V shed 1 base and J shed 0 bases, with 12 bases lying between them.

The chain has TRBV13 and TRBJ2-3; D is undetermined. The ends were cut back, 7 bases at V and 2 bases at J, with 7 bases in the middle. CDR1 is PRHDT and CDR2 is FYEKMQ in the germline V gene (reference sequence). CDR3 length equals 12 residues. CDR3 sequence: CASNSNTDTQYF. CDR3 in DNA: TGTGCCAGCAACTCCAACACAGATACGCAGTATTTT.

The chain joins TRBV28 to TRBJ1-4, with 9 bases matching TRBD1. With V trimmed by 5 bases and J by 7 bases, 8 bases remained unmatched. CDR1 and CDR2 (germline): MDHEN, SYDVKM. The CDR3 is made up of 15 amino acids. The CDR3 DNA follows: TGTGCCAGCAGTCCTCCGGGACAGGGAGGTGAAAAACTGTTTTTT. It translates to CASSPPGQGGEKLFF.

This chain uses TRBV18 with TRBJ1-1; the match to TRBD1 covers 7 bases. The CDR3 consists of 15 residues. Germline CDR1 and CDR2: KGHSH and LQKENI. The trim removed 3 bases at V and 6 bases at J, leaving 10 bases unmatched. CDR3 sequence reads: CASSPLTGHGAEAFF. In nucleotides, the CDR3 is TGTGCCAGCTCACCCTTGACAGGGCACGGCGCTGAAGCTTTCTTT.

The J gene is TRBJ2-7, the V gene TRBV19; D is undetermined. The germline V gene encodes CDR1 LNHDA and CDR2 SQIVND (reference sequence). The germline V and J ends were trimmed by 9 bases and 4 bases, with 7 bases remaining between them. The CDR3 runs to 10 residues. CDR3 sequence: CASPLYEQYF. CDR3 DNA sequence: TGTGCCAGCCCACTGTACGAGCAGTACTTC.

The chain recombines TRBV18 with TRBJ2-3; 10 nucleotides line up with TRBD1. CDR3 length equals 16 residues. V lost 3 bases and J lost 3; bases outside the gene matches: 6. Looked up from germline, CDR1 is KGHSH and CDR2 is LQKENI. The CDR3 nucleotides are TGTGCCAGCTCACCGGTAAAGGGACAGGGGACAGATACGCAGTATTTT. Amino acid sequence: CASSPVKGQGTDTQYF.

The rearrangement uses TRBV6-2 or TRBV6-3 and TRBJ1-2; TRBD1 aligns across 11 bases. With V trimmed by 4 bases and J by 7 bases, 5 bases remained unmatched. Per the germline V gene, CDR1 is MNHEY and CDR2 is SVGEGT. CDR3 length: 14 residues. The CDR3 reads CASSSRDRGTGYTF. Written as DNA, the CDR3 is TGTGCCAGCAGTTCCCGGGACAGGGGGACTGGCTACACCTTC.

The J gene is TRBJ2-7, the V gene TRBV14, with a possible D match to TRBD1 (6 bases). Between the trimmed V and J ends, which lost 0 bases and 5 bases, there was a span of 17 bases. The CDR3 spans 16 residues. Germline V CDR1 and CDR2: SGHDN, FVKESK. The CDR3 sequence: CASSQDWSNRAHEQYF. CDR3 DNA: TGTGCCAGCAGCCAAGATTGGAGTAACAGGGCCCACGAGCAGTACTTC. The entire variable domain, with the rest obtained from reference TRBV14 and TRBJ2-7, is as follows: EAGVTQFPSHSVIEKGQTVTLRCDPISGHDNLYWYRRVMGKEIKFLLHFVKESKQDESGMPNNRFLAERTGGTYSTLKVQPAELEDSGVYFCASSQDWSNRAHEQYFGPGTRLTVT.

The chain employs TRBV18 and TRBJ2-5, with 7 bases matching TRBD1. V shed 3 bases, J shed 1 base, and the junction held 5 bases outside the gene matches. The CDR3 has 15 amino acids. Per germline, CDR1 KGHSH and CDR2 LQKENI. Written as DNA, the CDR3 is TGTGCCAGCTCACCGGCTGGGACAGCCCAAGAGACCCAGTACTTC. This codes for CASSPAGTAQETQYF.

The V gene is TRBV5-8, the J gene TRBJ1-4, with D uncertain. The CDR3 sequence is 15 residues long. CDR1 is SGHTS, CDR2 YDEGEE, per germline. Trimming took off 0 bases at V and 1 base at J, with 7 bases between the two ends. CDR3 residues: CASSLARRTNEKLFF. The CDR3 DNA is TGTGCCAGCAGCTTGGCGAGGCGAACTAATGAAAAACTGTTTTTT.

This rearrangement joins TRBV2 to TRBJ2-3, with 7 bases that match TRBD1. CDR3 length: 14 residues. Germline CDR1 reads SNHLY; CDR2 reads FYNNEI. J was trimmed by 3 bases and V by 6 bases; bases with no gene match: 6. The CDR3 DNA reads TGTGCCAGCAGAAGGACAGGCTTTACAGATACGCAGTATTTT. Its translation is CASRRTGFTDTQYF.

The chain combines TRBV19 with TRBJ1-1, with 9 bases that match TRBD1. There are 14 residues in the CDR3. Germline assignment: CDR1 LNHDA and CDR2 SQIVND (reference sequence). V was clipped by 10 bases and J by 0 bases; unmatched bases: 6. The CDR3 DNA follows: TGTGCCATTACGACAGGGGGTTTGAACACTGAAGCTTTCTTT. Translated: CAITTGGLNTEAFF.

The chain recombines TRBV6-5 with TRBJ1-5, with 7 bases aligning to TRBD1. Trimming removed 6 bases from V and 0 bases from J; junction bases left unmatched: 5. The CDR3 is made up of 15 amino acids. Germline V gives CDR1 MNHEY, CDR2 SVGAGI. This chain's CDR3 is CASRPGTVSNQPQHF. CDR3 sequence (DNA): TGTGCCAGCAGACCCGGGACAGTTAGCAATCAGCCCCAGCATTTT.

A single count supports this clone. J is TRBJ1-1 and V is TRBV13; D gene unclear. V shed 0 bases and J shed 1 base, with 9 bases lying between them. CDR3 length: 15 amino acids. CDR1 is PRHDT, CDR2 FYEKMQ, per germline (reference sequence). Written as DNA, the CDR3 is TGTGCCAGCAGCTTAGGATTGGCGGGGAACACTGAAGCTTTCTTT. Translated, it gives CASSLGLAGNTEAFF.

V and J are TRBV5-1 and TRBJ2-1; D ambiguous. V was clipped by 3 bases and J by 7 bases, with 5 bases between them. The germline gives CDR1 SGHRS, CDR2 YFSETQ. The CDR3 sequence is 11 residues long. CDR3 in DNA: TGCGCCAGCAGCTCCCCGAATGAGCAGTTCTTC. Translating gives CASSSPNEQFF.

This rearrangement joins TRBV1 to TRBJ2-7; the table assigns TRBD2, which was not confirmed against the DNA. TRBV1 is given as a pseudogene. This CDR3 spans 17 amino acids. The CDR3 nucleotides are TGCACCAGCAGCCAAGATACCACTAGCGGGGGAACCTACGAGCAGTACTTC. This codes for CTSSQDTTSGGTYEQYF.

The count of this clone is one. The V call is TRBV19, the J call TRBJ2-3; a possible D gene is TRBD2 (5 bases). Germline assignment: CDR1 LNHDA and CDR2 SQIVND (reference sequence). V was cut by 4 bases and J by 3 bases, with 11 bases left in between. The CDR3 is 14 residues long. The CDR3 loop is CASSNTRATDTQYF. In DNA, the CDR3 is TGTGCCAGTAGTAACACGCGGGCAACAGATACGCAGTATTTT.

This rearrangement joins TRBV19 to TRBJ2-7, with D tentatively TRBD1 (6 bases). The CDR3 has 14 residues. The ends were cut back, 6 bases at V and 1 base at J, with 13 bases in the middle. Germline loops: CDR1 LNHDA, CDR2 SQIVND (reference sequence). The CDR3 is CASSGTTTSYEQYF. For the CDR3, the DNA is TGTGCCAGTAGCGGGACAACTACTTCCTACGAGCAGTACTTC.

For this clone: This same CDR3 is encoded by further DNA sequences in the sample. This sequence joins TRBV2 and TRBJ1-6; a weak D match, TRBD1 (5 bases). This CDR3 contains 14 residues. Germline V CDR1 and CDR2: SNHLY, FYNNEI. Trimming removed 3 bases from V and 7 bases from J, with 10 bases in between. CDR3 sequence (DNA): TGTGCCAGCAGTGAGGGCAGGGTAAATTCACCCCTCCACTTT. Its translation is CASSEGRVNSPLHF.

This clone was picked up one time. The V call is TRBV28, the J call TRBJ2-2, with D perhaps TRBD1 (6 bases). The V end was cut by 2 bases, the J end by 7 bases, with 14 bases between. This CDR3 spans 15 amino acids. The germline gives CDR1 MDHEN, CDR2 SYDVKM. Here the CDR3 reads CASSLGLGAIGELFF. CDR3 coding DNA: TGTGCCAGCAGTTTAGGTTTGGGGGCGATCGGGGAGCTGTTTTTT.

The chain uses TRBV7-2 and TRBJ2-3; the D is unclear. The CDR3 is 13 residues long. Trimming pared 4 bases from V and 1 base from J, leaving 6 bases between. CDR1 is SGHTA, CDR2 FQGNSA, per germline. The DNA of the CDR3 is TGTGCCAGCAGCTCTAGTCGCACAGATACGCAGTATTTT. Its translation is CASSSSRTDTQYF.